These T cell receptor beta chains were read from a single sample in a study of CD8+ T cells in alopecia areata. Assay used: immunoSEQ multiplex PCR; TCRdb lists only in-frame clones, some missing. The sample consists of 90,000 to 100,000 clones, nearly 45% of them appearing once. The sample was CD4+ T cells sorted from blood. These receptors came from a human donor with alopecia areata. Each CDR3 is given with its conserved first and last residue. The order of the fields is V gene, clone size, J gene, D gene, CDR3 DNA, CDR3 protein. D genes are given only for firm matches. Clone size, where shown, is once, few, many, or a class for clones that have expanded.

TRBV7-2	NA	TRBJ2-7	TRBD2	TGTGCCAGCAGCCTTACTAGCGGGGACTACGAGCAGTACTTC	CASSLTSGDYEQYF
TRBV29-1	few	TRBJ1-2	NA	TGCAGCTCCTCGTTCGTTGGCTACACCTTC	CSSSFVGYTF
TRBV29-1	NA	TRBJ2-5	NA	TGCAGCGTTGAAGATCGTGGCGAACGGGGGGAGACCCAGTACTTC	CSVEDRGERGETQYF
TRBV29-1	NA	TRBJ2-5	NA	TGCAGCGTGGACGGAGGCGAGACCCAGTACTTC	CSVDGGETQYF
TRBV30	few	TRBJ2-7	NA	TGTGCCTGGAGCGCCGGGACGGGCTACGAGCAGTACTTC	CAWSAGTGYEQYF
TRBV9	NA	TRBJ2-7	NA	TGTGCCAGCAGCGTAGACCCAGGGCGCGAGCAGTACTTC	CASSVDPGREQYF
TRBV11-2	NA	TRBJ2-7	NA	TGTGCCAGCAGCTCTCGTACAGGGCCCTACGAGCAGTACTTC	CASSSRTGPYEQYF
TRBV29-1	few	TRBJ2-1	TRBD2	TGCAGCGCCGAAACTAGCGGGGGGGGCGAGCAGTTCTTC	CSAETSGGGEQFF
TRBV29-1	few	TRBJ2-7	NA	TGCAGCGTTGAAAGGGGTAGGGGCGAGCAGTACTTC	CSVERGRGEQYF
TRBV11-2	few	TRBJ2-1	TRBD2	TGTGCCAGCAGCTTGACTTCTGGGGGAGGGGTCAATGAGCAGTTCTTC	CASSLTSGGGVNEQFF
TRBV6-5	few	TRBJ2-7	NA	TGTGCCAGCAGTAATCAGGGGACGGGGGAGCAGTACTTC	CASSNQGTGEQYF
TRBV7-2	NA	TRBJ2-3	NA	TGTGCCAGCAGCTTACTCTTAGTGGATACGCAGTATTTT	CASSLLLVDTQYF
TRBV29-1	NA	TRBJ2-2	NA	TGCAGCGTTGGAGGGGGATACACCGGGGAGCTGTTTTTT	CSVGGGYTGELFF
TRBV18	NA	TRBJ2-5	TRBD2	TGTGCCAGCTCACCAACTAGCGCGGAGACCCAGTACTTC	CASSPTSAETQYF
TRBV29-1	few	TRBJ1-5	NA	TGCAGCGTTGAAGCTTCGGGGGGCAACCAGCCCCAGCATTTT	CSVEASGGNQPQHF
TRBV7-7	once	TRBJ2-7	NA	TGTGCTAGCAGCTTAGTAGTCGAGGCCGAGCAGTACTTC	CASSLVVEAEQYF
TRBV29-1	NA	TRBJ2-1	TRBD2	TGCAGCGTCATCCGACTAGCGGGGGCCCCCTACAATGAGCAGTTCTTC	CSVIRLAGAPYNEQFF
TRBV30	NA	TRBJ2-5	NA	TGTGCCTGGGGTTCAAGGGGACGGGAGACCCAGTACTTC	CAWGSRGRETQYF
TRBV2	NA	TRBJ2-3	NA	TGTGCCAGCCGTAGGGGTCTTCGCACAGATACGCAGTATTTT	CASRRGLRTDTQYF
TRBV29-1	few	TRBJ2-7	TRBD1	TGCAGCGTGGCCGAGACAGATTGGGACAGGTGGCAGTACTTC	CSVAETDWDRWQYF
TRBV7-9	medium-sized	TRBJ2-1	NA	TGTGCCAGCAGCTTAATCTTATCTGAGCAGTTCTTC	CASSLILSEQFF
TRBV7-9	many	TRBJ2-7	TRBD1	TGTGCCAGCAGCCGATGGACAGGGCCACCCGAGCAGTACTTC	CASSRWTGPPEQYF
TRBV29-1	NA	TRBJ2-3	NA	TGCAGCGTTGTGGGGCAGGGAGGCGCCACAGATACGCAGTATTTT	CSVVGQGGATDTQYF
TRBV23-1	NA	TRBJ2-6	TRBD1	TGCGCCAGCAGTCAATCAATTAATCCTAGGGACAGCCTCCACTCTGGGGCCAACGTCCTGACTTTC	CASSQSINPRDSLHSGANVLTF
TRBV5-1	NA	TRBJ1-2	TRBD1	TGCGCCAGCTACGGACAGGCGGAAGGCTACACCTTC	CASYGQAEGYTF
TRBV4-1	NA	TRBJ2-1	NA	TGCGCCAGCAGCCAAGATGCTAGGGGGGCTGAGCAGTTCTTC	CASSQDARGAEQFF
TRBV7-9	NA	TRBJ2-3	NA	TGTGCCAGCAGCTTAGCCCTTAGCACAGATACGCAGTATTTT	CASSLALSTDTQYF
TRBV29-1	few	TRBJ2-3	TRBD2	TGCAGCGTTGAGGGGACTAGCTCCGCAGATACGCAGTATTTT	CSVEGTSSADTQYF
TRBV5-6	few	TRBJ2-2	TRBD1	TGTGCCAGCAGCTTCGGGACAGGGGGCACCGGGGAGCTGTTTTTT	CASSFGTGGTGELFF
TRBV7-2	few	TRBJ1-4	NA	TGTGCCAGCAGCTTAGCAGTGGATGGAAAACTGTTTTTT	CASSLAVDGKLFF
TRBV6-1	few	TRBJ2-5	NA	TGTGCCAGCAGTACATGGATCCCGACGGAGACCCAGTACTTC	CASSTWIPTETQYF
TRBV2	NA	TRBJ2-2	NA	TGTGCCAGCAGTGGCCCCCAGAGGGCGAACACCGGGGAGCTGTTTTTT	CASSGPQRANTGELFF
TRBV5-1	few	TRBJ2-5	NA	TGCGCCAGCAGGAGAGAGGGAGAGACCCAGTACTTC	CASRREGETQYF
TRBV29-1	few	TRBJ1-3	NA	TGCAGCGTTGGCCAGGATGGAAACACCATATATTTT	CSVGQDGNTIYF
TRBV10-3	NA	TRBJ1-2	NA	TGTGCCATCAGTGACTTGAGGGACTATGGCTACACCTTC	CAISDLRDYGYTF
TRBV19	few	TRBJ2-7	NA	TGTGCCAGTAGTTCCACCGGTGGATCCTACGAGCAGTACTTC	CASSSTGGSYEQYF
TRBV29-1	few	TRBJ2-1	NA	TGCAGCGGCGGGACGGGGGACTACAATGAGCAGTTCTTC	CSGGTGDYNEQFF
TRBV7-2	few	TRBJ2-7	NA	TGTGCCAGCAGCTTCTATAGTCGCTCCTACGAGCAGTACTTC	CASSFYSRSYEQYF
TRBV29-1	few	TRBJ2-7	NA	TGCAGCGTTACAGTACTGTACACAGAGCAGTACTTC	CSVTVLYTEQYF
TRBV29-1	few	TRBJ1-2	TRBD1	TGCAGCGCCGGGGAGTCGGACAGGAACTATGGCTACACCTTC	CSAGESDRNYGYTF
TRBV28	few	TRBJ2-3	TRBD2	TGTGCCAGCAGAGCACGGGGGGGTAGCACAGATACGCAGTATTTT	CASRARGGSTDTQYF